The following is a T cell receptor beta chain sequence with its context. This entry comes from a study of T cells in Graves' hyperthyroidism and ophthalmopathy. RNA transcripts served as the template for amplifying TCR beta CDR3 regions. Using the HTBI primer set, a first-round RT-PCR was run on the TCR CDR3. TCRdb processed the multiplex PCR reads anew with MiXCR; each CDR3 protein has one entry. Of hundreds of thousands of distinct CDR3 sequences in the sample, 13% to 15% were seen once. The sequence derives from a woman between 18 and 29 years old with Graves' hyperthyroidism. Sequencing was performed on blood.

This CDR3 is CASRSGTSGRASDTQYF. CDR3 nucleotide sequence: TGTGCCAGCAGGTCCGGGACTAGCGGGAGGGCATCAGATACGCAGTATTTT. V usage is TRBV7-9 and J usage is TRBJ2-3; 16 bases agree with TRBD2. Germline V CDR1 and CDR2: SEHNR, FQNEAQ (reference sequence). CDR3 length: 17 residues. The trim removed 6 bases at V and 4 bases at J, leaving 7 bases unmatched.